A single sample is the source of the 14 T cell receptor beta chains below, sequenced in a study of beta chain features in type 1 diabetes. Expressed TCRB transcripts were sequenced after all isolated RNA was converted to cDNA. Produced via immunoSEQ multiplex PCR; TCRdb's table is partial and in-frame only. This table has approximately 400,000 clones, roughly 16% appearing once. The sequenced material came from naive CD4+ T cells from blood. The receptor set was obtained from a woman aged 18 to 35 in good health.

This clone showed up just a few times. The V and J genes are TRBV7-6 and TRBJ2-1; TRBD2 agrees at 14 bases. There are 16 residues in the CDR3. V gave up 5 bases and J gave up 14 bases; unmatched junction bases: 14. CDR1 SGHVS and CDR2 FNYEAQ come from the germline V gene. CDR3: CASSPTSGRATGGEFF. CDR3 nucleotides: TGTGCCAGCAGCCCGACTAGCGGGAGGGCCACGGGAGGGGAGTTCTTC.

This clone came up a few times. This chain links TRBV15 with TRBJ1-5; D perhaps matches TRBD1 (6 bases). The CDR3 runs to 16 residues. Germline assignment: CDR1 LNHNV and CDR2 YYDKDF (reference sequence). V dropped 3 bases and J dropped 8 bases, with 20 bases sitting between them. Here the CDR3 reads CATSRTLGTGYEPQHF. CDR3 bases: TGTGCCACCAGCAGGACCCTTGGTACAGGGTACGAGCCCCAGCATTTT.

This rearrangement joins TRBV11-2 to TRBJ2-7, with TRBD1 matching over 7 bases. Germline values: CDR1 SGHAT, CDR2 FQNNGV. The trim removed 6 bases at V and 2 bases at J, leaving 7 bases unmatched. The CDR3 is 14 residues long. The CDR3 coding sequence is TGTGCCAGCAGACGAGCCGGGACAGCCTACGAGCAGTACTTC. This encodes CASRRAGTAYEQYF.

This clone was picked up a small number of times. This chain links TRBV29-1 with TRBJ2-1; 7 bases fit TRBD1. The CDR3 extends over 14 amino acids. The ends lost 6 bases at V and 2 bases at J; junction bases unmatched: 7. The V gene's germline CDR1 is SQVTM and CDR2 ANQGSEA. CDR3: CSVRHRGPYNEQFF. The DNA of the CDR3 is TGCAGCGTCAGACACAGGGGACCCTACAATGAGCAGTTCTTC.

The chain carries TRBV30 and TRBJ1-2; 8 nucleotides agree with TRBD1. The CDR3 length is 12 residues. CDR1 GTSNPN and CDR2 SVGIG come from the germline V gene (reference sequence). Trimming removed 8 bases from V and 4 bases from J; junction bases left unmatched: 6. CDR3 residues: CARTGGSYGYTF. CDR3 sequence (DNA): TGTGCCCGTACAGGGGGGAGCTATGGCTACACCTTC. Using reference TRBV30 and TRBJ1-2 for the parts outside the CDR3, the full variable domain is SQTIHQWPATLVQPVGSPLSLECTVEGTSNPNLYWYRQAAGRGLQLLFYSVGIGQISSEVPQNLSASRPQDRQFILSSKKLLLSDSGFYLCARTGGSYGYTFGSGTRLTVV.

This chain joins TRBV5-1 and TRBJ2-1; D is perhaps TRBD1 (6 bases). The CDR3 length is 15 residues. CDR1 and CDR2 from the germline V gene are SGHRS and YFSETQ. V shed 1 base and J shed 6 bases, with 14 bases lying between them. CDR3 sequence (DNA): TGCGCCAGCAGCTTGTCGCAGGGGCTTTTCAATGAGCAGTTCTTC. This gives the protein CASSLSQGLFNEQFF.

The chain joins TRBV14 to TRBJ2-1; 7 positions agree with TRBD1. V shed 1 base and J 2 bases; nucleotides not matched to a gene: 8. CDR3 size: 17 residues. Germline V gives CDR1 SGHDN, CDR2 FVKESK. CDR3 region: CASSQAVQTGTYNEQFF. For the CDR3, the DNA is TGTGCCAGCAGCCAAGCCGTGCAGACAGGGACCTACAATGAGCAGTTCTTC. The entire variable domain, with the rest obtained from reference TRBV14 and TRBJ2-1, is as follows: EAGVTQFPSHSVIEKGQTVTLRCDPISGHDNLYWYRRVMGKEIKFLLHFVKESKQDESGMPNNRFLAERTGGTYSTLKVQPAELEDSGVYFCASSQAVQTGTYNEQFFGPGTRLTVL.

The gene calls are TRBV18 and TRBJ2-7; a weak D match, TRBD2 (6 bases). Germline-derived CDR1 and CDR2 are KGHSH and LQKENI. The V and J ends lost 4 bases and 2 bases respectively, with 15 bases between them. This CDR3 comprises 15 residues. CDR3 loop: CASSLKTGLPYEQYF. The CDR3 nucleotides are TGTGCCAGCTCACTCAAAACAGGACTACCCTACGAGCAGTACTTC.

Only a few counts were recorded for this clone. This rearrangement joins TRBV28 to TRBJ1-2; 7 bases agree with TRBD1. Germline trimming cut 4 bases from V and 2 bases from J; bases unmatched to any gene: 4. There are 14 residues in the CDR3. The germline CDR1 and CDR2 sequences are MDHEN and SYDVKM. The chain's CDR3 is CASSSAQGNYGYTF. The DNA for the CDR3 is TGTGCCAGCAGTTCCGCACAGGGGAACTATGGCTACACCTTC.

The rearrangement joins TRBV20-1 to TRBJ2-5; no definite D call. Germline loops: CDR1 DFQATT, CDR2 SNEGSKA (reference sequence). The CDR3 is 11 residues long. V was trimmed by 5 bases and J by 9 bases, leaving 13 bases between them. The CDR3 DNA follows: TGCAGTGCTCCCAATATAGTGGCCCAGTACTTC. Translation: CSAPNIVAQYF.

The J gene is TRBJ2-7, the V gene TRBV11-3; perhaps TRBD2 as D (5 bases). The V end was cut by 0 bases, the J end by 1 base, with 10 bases between. Looked up from germline, CDR1 is SGHNT and CDR2 is YENEEA. The CDR3 runs to 15 residues. The CDR3 here is CASSLDAGLSYEQYF. CDR3 sequence (DNA): TGTGCCAGCAGCTTAGATGCGGGCCTTTCCTACGAGCAGTACTTC.

The CDR3 DNA reads as TGCGCCAGCAGCTTGGACGGTCAGGGGCCTAATCAGCCCCAGCATTTT. This gives the protein CASSLDGQGPNQPQHF. The chain links TRBV5-1 to TRBJ1-5, with a weak D call TRBD1 (6 bases). Trimming pared 0 bases from V and 4 bases from J, leaving 14 bases between. CDR3 size: 16 residues. Germline V gives CDR1 SGHRS, CDR2 YFSETQ.

The J gene is TRBJ2-2, the V gene TRBV29-1; the D is unclear. V lost 5 bases and J 4 bases, leaving 11 bases between the germline ends. CDR1 SQVTM and CDR2 ANQGSEA come from the germline V gene. This CDR3 comprises 13 residues. In DNA, the CDR3 is TGCAGCGTTATCGCGGCGAGCACCGGGGAGCTGTTTTTT. Its protein product is CSVIAASTGELFF.

CDR3 sequence (DNA): TGTGCCAGCAAGCCTAGCGGTACGTTAGATACGCAGTATTTT. It encodes CASKPSGTLDTQYF. The gene calls are TRBV6-6 and TRBJ2-3; 7 nucleotides agree with TRBD2. Germline V gives CDR1 MNHNY, CDR2 SVGAGI (reference sequence). This CDR3 region has 14 residues. The V segment lost 7 bases and the J segment 5 bases; nucleotides outside the gene matches: 9.